This T cell receptor (beta chain) was captured by sequencing in a study of cytomegalovirus exposure and HLA in healthy donors. Study results and caveats: CMV serostatus stood as the only immune exposure information on hand.

V was cut by 2 bases and J by 2 bases, with 13 bases left in between. Germline CDR1 reads SGDLS; CDR2 reads YYNGEE. The CDR3 has 16 residues. The PCR made use of 60 Vbeta and 13 Jbeta primers. Sequenced by immunoSEQ multiplex PCR; TCRdb stores in-frame clones only, minus some. The table has approximately 150,000 clones, 70% to 90% seen once. Details on this clone: Its matching antigen is unknown.

The TCR sequence derives from a woman under 40 in good health and CMV-seronegative. Sample: PBMCs. The rearrangement joins TRBV9 to TRBJ1-4; a weak D match, TRBD1 (5 bases). CDR3 DNA sequence: TGTGCCAGCAGCGTGGGGCAGGGAGGGACTAATGAAAAACTGTTTTTT. This translates into CASSVGQGGTNEKLFF.